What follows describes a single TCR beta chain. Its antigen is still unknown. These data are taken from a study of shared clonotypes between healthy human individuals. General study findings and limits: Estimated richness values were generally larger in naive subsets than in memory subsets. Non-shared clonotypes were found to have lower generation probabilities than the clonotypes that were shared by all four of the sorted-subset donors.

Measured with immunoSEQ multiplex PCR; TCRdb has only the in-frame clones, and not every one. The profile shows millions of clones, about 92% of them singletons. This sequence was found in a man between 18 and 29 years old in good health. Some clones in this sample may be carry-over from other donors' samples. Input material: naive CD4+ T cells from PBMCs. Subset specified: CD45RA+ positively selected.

The CDR3 nucleotides are TGTGCCAGCAGTTGGCAGGATACGCAGTATTTT. This gives the protein CASSWQDTQYF. The gene calls are TRBV5-4 and TRBJ2-3; D ambiguous. The CDR3 spans 11 residues. CDR1 and CDR2 (germline): SGHNT, YYREEE (reference sequence). V lost 5 bases, J lost 6 bases, and 7 bases lay in between. The full variable domain, its missing parts supplied by reference TRBV5-4 and TRBJ2-3, is ETGVTQSPTHLIKTRGQQVTLRCSSQSGHNTVSWYQQALGQGPQFIFQYYREEENGRGNFPPRFSGLQFPNYSSELNVNALELDDSALYLCASSWQDTQYFGPGTRLTVL.